This TCR beta chain was retrieved from a study of T cell responses to AZD1222 COVID-19 vaccine. Overall study: The study pooled second doses at about 4 or about 12 weeks.

With regard to this clone: Its antigen is unknown.

The V gene's germline CDR1 is MNHEY and CDR2 SMNVEV (reference sequence). The CDR3 spans 14 residues. The V and J ends lost 6 bases and 7 bases, in that order; junction bases with no gene match: 10. Profiled with immunoSEQ multiplex PCR; TCRdb holds only in-frame clones, not every one. Among more than 60,000 clones listed, roughly 84% were seen once. Study-wide results and limits: Regions 160-218 and 743-854 held dominance among vaccine-associated CD4 TCRs, which spanned spike.

Source: peripheral blood, taken on day 0 of AZD1222 vaccination. The genes are TRBV27 and TRBJ2-7; 9 nucleotides line up with TRBD1. This clonotype was obtained from an adult in good health. The chain's CDR3 is CASSRGTGIGEQYF. The CDR3 DNA is TGTGCCAGCAGCAGAGGGACAGGGATTGGTGAGCAGTACTTC.